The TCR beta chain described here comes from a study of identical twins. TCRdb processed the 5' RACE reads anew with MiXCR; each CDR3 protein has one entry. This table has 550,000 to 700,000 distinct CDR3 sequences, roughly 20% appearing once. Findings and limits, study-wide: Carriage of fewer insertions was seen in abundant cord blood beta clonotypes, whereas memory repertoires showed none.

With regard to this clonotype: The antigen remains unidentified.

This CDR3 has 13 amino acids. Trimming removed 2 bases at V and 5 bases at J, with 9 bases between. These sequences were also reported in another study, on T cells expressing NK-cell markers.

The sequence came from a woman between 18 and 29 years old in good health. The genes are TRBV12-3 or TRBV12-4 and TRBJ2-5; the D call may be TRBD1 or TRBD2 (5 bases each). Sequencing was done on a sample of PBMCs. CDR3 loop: CASSLPGTETQYF. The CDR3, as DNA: TGTGCCAGCAGTTTACCAGGGACGGAGACCCAGTACTTC.